One and the same sample provided the 16 T cell receptor beta chains below, sequenced in a study of cytomegalovirus exposure and HLA in healthy donors. The primer mix had 60 Vbeta and 13 Jbeta primers. Measured with immunoSEQ multiplex PCR; TCRdb has only the in-frame clones, and not every one. The sample data list around 75,000 clones. The sample comprised PBMCs. The receptors shown here come from a man in his fifties in good health and CMV-seropositive.

The chain carries TRBV5-1 and TRBJ2-7, with 10 bases that match TRBD2. Germline V gives CDR1 SGHRS, CDR2 YFSETQ. The V segment lost 4 bases and the J segment 4 bases; nucleotides outside the gene matches: 11. The CDR3 has 16 amino acids. The CDR3 nucleotides are TGCGCCAGCAGCCCCTCCTCTAGCGGGAGTTGGTACGAGCAGTACTTC. It encodes CASSPSSSGSWYEQYF.

V and J are TRBV11-2 and TRBJ2-1; 8 nucleotides match TRBD2. Germline V gene data show CDR1 as SGHAT and CDR2 as FQNNGV. CDR3 length: 14 residues. The ends lost 1 base at V and 8 bases at J; junction bases unmatched: 4. The CDR3 sequence is CASSLAGGPYEQFF. The CDR3, as DNA: TGTGCCAGCAGCTTAGCGGGAGGGCCTTATGAGCAGTTCTTC.

The chain combines TRBV2 with TRBJ2-5; 8 bases fit TRBD2. CDR3 length equals 16 residues. CDR1 and CDR2 (germline): SNHLY, FYNNEI. V gave up 3 bases and J gave up 3 bases; unmatched junction bases: 9. Here the CDR3 reads CASSDEGGRREETQYF. The CDR3 coding sequence is TGTGCCAGCAGTGATGAGGGCGGGAGGAGGGAAGAGACCCAGTACTTC.

The CDR3 DNA sequence: TGTGCCAGCAGCTCAGCAGGCCAGGGACAGGGGGAAAATGGCTACACCTTC. Translated, it gives CASSSAGQGQGENGYTF. The chain joins TRBV5-4 to TRBJ1-2, with 11 positions matching TRBD1. CDR3 size: 17 residues. V trimming: 3 bases; J trimming: 6 bases; junction bases outside the gene matches: 13. Germline-derived CDR1 and CDR2 are SGHNT and YYREEE (reference sequence). The full variable domain, rest sourced from reference TRBV5-4 and TRBJ1-2, is ETGVTQSPTHLIKTRGQQVTLRCSSQSGHNTVSWYQQALGQGPQFIFQYYREEENGRGNFPPRFSGLQFPNYSSELNVNALELDDSALYLCASSSAGQGQGENGYTFGSGTRLTVV.

The chain has TRBV30 and TRBJ2-3, with TRBD2 as a possible D gene (7 bases). There are 16 residues in the CDR3. Germline loops: CDR1 GTSNPN, CDR2 SVGIG (reference sequence). Deletions cut 2 bases from V and 2 bases from J, with 17 bases between. CDR3 DNA: TGTGCCTGGAGTTCCCTCGAGGGGGGGACCACAGATACGCAGTATTTT. This translates into CAWSSLEGGTTDTQYF.

CDR3: CASSQDLGRAISNQPQHF. The CDR3 DNA sequence: TGCGCCAGCAGCCAAGATCTAGGCAGGGCCATTAGCAATCAGCCCCAGCATTTT. This chain uses TRBV4-1 with TRBJ1-5; D is possibly TRBD1 (5 bases). This CDR3 is built from 18 residues. The germline V and J ends were trimmed by 0 bases and 0 bases, with 15 bases remaining between them. The germline gives CDR1 MGHRA, CDR2 YSYEKL.

V and J are TRBV2 and TRBJ2-7, with TRBD2 as a possible D gene (5 bases). V was trimmed by 1 base and J by 0 bases, leaving 7 bases between them. This CDR3 has 14 residues. Germline lookup yields CDR1 SNHLY and CDR2 FYNNEI. CDR3 in DNA: TGTGCCAGCAGTGAAGATAGCGCCTCCTACGAGCAGTACTTC. Translation gives CASSEDSASYEQYF.

With regard to this clone: The sample has other DNA sequences that encode this CDR3 too. V is TRBV30 and J is TRBJ2-5; 7 positions match TRBD2. The V segment lost 2 bases and the J segment 5 bases; nucleotides outside the gene matches: 8. The CDR3 extends over 14 amino acids. Germline V gives CDR1 GTSNPN, CDR2 SVGIG (reference sequence). The chain's CDR3 is CAWSPRGGMETQYF. For the CDR3, the DNA is TGTGCCTGGAGTCCCCGGGGAGGGATGGAGACCCAGTACTTC. Full variable domain (remainder filled in from reference TRBV30 and TRBJ2-5): SQTIHQWPATLVQPVGSPLSLECTVEGTSNPNLYWYRQAAGRGLQLLFYSVGIGQISSEVPQNLSASRPQDRQFILSSKKLLLSDSGFYLCAWSPRGGMETQYFGPGTRLLVL.

The chain employs TRBV15 and TRBJ1-3; D uncertain. Germline loops: CDR1 LNHNV, CDR2 YYDKDF (reference sequence). V lost 5 bases, J lost 3 bases, and 14 bases lay in between. The CDR3 contains 15 residues. The CDR3 sequence is CATSSRGGFGNTIYF. The DNA of the CDR3 is TGTGCCACCAGCTCCCGTGGAGGGTTTGGAAACACCATATATTTT.

The chain carries TRBV5-5 and TRBJ2-7; 9 nucleotides match TRBD1. This CDR3 has 13 amino acids. CDR1 and CDR2 from the germline V gene are SGHKS and YYEKEE (reference sequence). The junction had 0 bases not matched to a gene; V was cut back by 3 bases and J by 2 bases. CDR3 sequence: CASSWTGAYEQYV. The CDR3 coding sequence is TGTGCCAGCAGCTGGACAGGGGCCTACGAGCAGTACGTC.

This rearrangement joins TRBV19 to TRBJ2-2; perhaps TRBD1 as D (5 bases). Between the trimmed V and J ends, which lost 1 base and 3 bases, there was a span of 9 bases. Germline values: CDR1 LNHDA, CDR2 SQIVND (reference sequence). The CDR3 is 15 amino acids. This CDR3 reads CASSIAARDTGELFF. The DNA for the CDR3 is TGTGCCAGTAGTATAGCCGCCAGGGACACCGGGGAGCTGTTTTTT.

The chain joins TRBV9 to TRBJ2-3, with D hard to call. The V end was cut by 0 bases, the J end by 4 bases, with 12 bases between. The CDR3 has 15 amino acids. The germline gives CDR1 SGDLS, CDR2 YYNGEE. Written as DNA, the CDR3 is TGTGCCAGCAGCGTAGGTGTGACTTTGGCAGATACGCAGTATTTT. Amino acid sequence: CASSVGVTLADTQYF.

The rearrangement links TRBV27 to TRBJ1-1; TRBD1 aligns across 8 bases. Germline V gene data show CDR1 as MNHEY and CDR2 as SMNVEV (reference sequence). V was clipped by 6 bases and J by 0 bases; unmatched bases: 12. The CDR3 is 17 residues long. CDR3 region: CASRLQGGGPMNTEAFF. The CDR3 region has the DNA TGTGCCAGCAGGTTACAGGGGGGCGGCCCGATGAACACTGAAGCTTTCTTT.

The chain couples TRBV5-1 to TRBJ1-2; D may be TRBD1 (6 bases). Trimming stripped 3 bases from V and 5 bases from J, with 14 bases between. The CDR3 contains 14 residues. CDR1 is SGHRS, CDR2 YFSETQ, per germline. The CDR3 loop reads CASSSGGQGYGYTF. The CDR3 nucleotides are TGCGCCAGCAGCTCCGGGGGGCAGGGGTATGGCTACACCTTC.

V usage is TRBV5-6 and J usage is TRBJ1-5, with D possibly TRBD1 on 5 matching bases. Per germline, CDR1 SGHDT and CDR2 YYEEEE. Trimming took 0 bases from V and 3 from J, leaving 7 bases between them. This CDR3 contains 14 residues. CDR3 bases: TGTGCCAGCAGCTTGGGACAGTTCAATCAGCCCCAGCATTTT. This gives the protein CASSLGQFNQPQHF.

The J gene is TRBJ2-1, the V gene TRBV5-4, with D possibly matching TRBD1 (6 bases). CDR1 and CDR2 (germline): SGHNT, YYREEE (reference sequence). The CDR3 runs 14 residues. V gave up 4 bases and J gave up 5 bases, with 13 bases separating them. CDR3 region: CASSPSTGNNEQFF. The CDR3 nucleotides are TGTGCCAGCAGCCCCAGTACAGGGAACAATGAGCAGTTCTTC. The full variable domain, its missing parts supplied by reference TRBV5-4 and TRBJ2-1, is ETGVTQSPTHLIKTRGQQVTLRCSSQSGHNTVSWYQQALGQGPQFIFQYYREEENGRGNFPPRFSGLQFPNYSSELNVNALELDDSALYLCASSPSTGNNEQFFGPGTRLTVL.